Sequencing of this T cell receptor (beta chain) was carried out in a study of blood T cell repertoires in COVID-19. About the research overall: Researchers got acute and convalescent COVID-19 samples from the United States, Italy and Spain. PBMCs, B-cell-depleted T cells, or T cells were the source of the cDNA or gDNA that made up the material.

Germline CDR1 and CDR2: SGHTA and FQGNSA. This CDR3 is built from 15 residues. The V segment lost 1 base and the J segment 6 bases; nucleotides outside the gene matches: 3. As handled by the study authors: Amplified reference gene primers provided the basis for estimating nucleated cell counts. The table came from immunoSEQ multiplex PCR; TCRdb's copy has only in-frame clones and leaves some out. The V and J calls and clone size are taken from that table; D and trimming were inferred from the DNA. Altogether 130,000 or so clones are present, about 81% being singletons, with the ten largest covering about 15%.

The chain employs TRBV7-2 and TRBJ2-2; 9 bases map to TRBD1. The sample was peripheral blood. The TCR sequence derives from a woman of 80 years or more with acute or convalescent COVID-19. The CDR3 coding sequence is TGTGCCAGCAGCTTAGGGGGGACAGGGCCCGGGGAGCTGTTTTTT. Translation: CASSLGGTGPGELFF.